These T cell receptor beta chains were read from a single sample in a study of cytomegalovirus exposure and HLA in healthy donors. Measured with immunoSEQ multiplex PCR; TCRdb has only the in-frame clones, and not every one. The sample yields 150,000 to 200,000 clones, around 85% seen once. The sample taken for sequencing was PBMCs. The receptors originated from a young man in good health and CMV-seropositive. CDR3s include the opening cysteine and the closing phenylalanine or tryptophan. The order of the fields is clone size, D gene, J gene, V gene, CDR3 DNA, CDR3 protein. A D gene is named only where the DNA matches it firmly. The size of a clone is reported for some rows only, either as once, few or many, or as a class for expanded clones.

clone_size: -
d_call: TRBD2
j_call: TRBJ2-7
v_call: TRBV7-9
cdr3_nt: TGTGCCAGCAGGGCTAGCGGGGGCGACGAGCAGTACTTC
cdr3_aa: CASRASGGDEQYF

clone_size: -
d_call: TRBD1
j_call: TRBJ2-6
v_call: TRBV6-6
cdr3_nt: TGTGCCAGCAGAGGGGGCGGCTCTGGGGCCAACGTCCTGACTTTC
cdr3_aa: CASRGGGSGANVLTF

clone_size: -
d_call: TRBD1
j_call: TRBJ2-5
v_call: TRBV27
cdr3_nt: TGTGCCAACCCGACAGGGTGGGGACAAGAGACCCAGTACTTC
cdr3_aa: CANPTGWGQETQYF

clone_size: -
d_call: -
j_call: TRBJ1-6
v_call: TRBV7-8
cdr3_nt: TGTGCCAGCAGCTATGGGAGGGGGACACCAAATTCACCCCTCCACTTT
cdr3_aa: CASSYGRGTPNSPLHF

clone_size: -
d_call: -
j_call: TRBJ1-2
v_call: TRBV6-5
cdr3_nt: TGTGCCAGCAGCTCAGGAGGGGTTAACTATGGCTACACCTTC
cdr3_aa: CASSSGGVNYGYTF

clone_size: -
d_call: -
j_call: TRBJ1-2
v_call: TRBV16
cdr3_nt: TGTGCCAGCAGCCCGTCGGGGGATGGCTACACCTTC
cdr3_aa: CASSPSGDGYTF

clone_size: -
d_call: -
j_call: TRBJ2-1
v_call: TRBV5-1
cdr3_nt: TGCGCCAGCAGCCCCCGACTATTTGATGAGCAGTTCTTC
cdr3_aa: CASSPRLFDEQFF

clone_size: -
d_call: -
j_call: TRBJ2-1
v_call: TRBV6-1
cdr3_nt: TGTGCCAGCAGTGAACGAGGCGCCACTCCTACCGATGAGCAGTTCTTC
cdr3_aa: CASSERGATPTDEQFF

clone_size: -
d_call: -
j_call: TRBJ2-5
v_call: TRBV18
cdr3_nt: TGTGCCAGCTCACCACCGGCGCGGGAGACCCAGTACTTC
cdr3_aa: CASSPPARETQYF

clone_size: -
d_call: -
j_call: TRBJ2-2
v_call: TRBV12-5
cdr3_nt: TGTGCTAGTGGTTTGCCACAGGGACGTCCTTCCGGGGAGCTGTTTTTT
cdr3_aa: CASGLPQGRPSGELFF

clone_size: -
d_call: -
j_call: TRBJ1-4
v_call: TRBV5-6
cdr3_nt: TGTGCCAGCAGCCGTTGGCTCCTCAGAGGGACTAATGAAAAACTGTTTTTT
cdr3_aa: CASSRWLLRGTNEKLFF

clone_size: -
d_call: TRBD1
j_call: TRBJ2-7
v_call: TRBV27
cdr3_nt: TGTGCCAGCCGTAAAGGACAGGGGGCATTCAACGAGCAGTACTTC
cdr3_aa: CASRKGQGAFNEQYF

clone_size: -
d_call: -
j_call: TRBJ2-5
v_call: TRBV29-1
cdr3_nt: TGCAGCGTTGTCTCTACAGGGAACTGGGAGACCCAGTACTTC
cdr3_aa: CSVVSTGNWETQYF

clone_size: once
d_call: -
j_call: TRBJ2-5
v_call: TRBV4-1
cdr3_nt: TGCGCCAGCAGCCCGGGGTACCTTAACAAAGGAGAGACCCAGTACTTC
cdr3_aa: CASSPGYLNKGETQYF

clone_size: -
d_call: TRBD2
j_call: TRBJ2-5
v_call: TRBV19
cdr3_nt: TGTGCCAGTCGTGTGGCTAGCGGGGGGGCGGAGACCCAGTACTTC
cdr3_aa: CASRVASGGAETQYF

clone_size: -
d_call: TRBD1
j_call: TRBJ2-2
v_call: TRBV7-9
cdr3_nt: TGTGCCAGCAGCGTAAAAACCGGGACAGGGGGCTCCGGGGAGCTGTTTTTT
cdr3_aa: CASSVKTGTGGSGELFF

clone_size: -
d_call: TRBD2
j_call: TRBJ2-5
v_call: TRBV29-1
cdr3_nt: TGCAGCGTGGCAATTAGCGGGGGGGCCGTGGAGACCCAGTACTTC
cdr3_aa: CSVAISGGAVETQYF

clone_size: -
d_call: TRBD1
j_call: TRBJ1-2
v_call: TRBV28
cdr3_nt: TGTGCCAGCAACACACCGACAGGGTTCTATGGCTACACCTTC
cdr3_aa: CASNTPTGFYGYTF

clone_size: -
d_call: TRBD2
j_call: TRBJ2-5
v_call: TRBV7-8
cdr3_nt: TGTGCCAGCCGGGCTAGCGGGGGGTGGCAAGAGACCCAGTACTTC
cdr3_aa: CASRASGGWQETQYF

clone_size: -
d_call: TRBD1
j_call: TRBJ1-1
v_call: TRBV27
cdr3_nt: TGTGCCAGCAGTTTACGATGGACAGGGGGCACTGAAGCTTTCTTT
cdr3_aa: CASSLRWTGGTEAFF

clone_size: -
d_call: TRBD2
j_call: TRBJ2-5
v_call: TRBV4-1
cdr3_nt: TGCGCCAGCAGCCCACCCCAGCGGGGGAGTCAAGAGACCCAGTACTTC
cdr3_aa: CASSPPQRGSQETQYF

clone_size: -
d_call: TRBD1
j_call: TRBJ2-5
v_call: TRBV29-1
cdr3_nt: TGCAGCGTTGAAGAGATTGGGACAGGGATGGAGACCCAGTACTTC
cdr3_aa: CSVEEIGTGMETQYF

clone_size: -
d_call: -
j_call: TRBJ2-3
v_call: TRBV5-4
cdr3_nt: TGTGCCAGCAATCCCGATAGAGATACGCAGTATTTT
cdr3_aa: CASNPDRDTQYF

clone_size: -
d_call: TRBD1
j_call: TRBJ1-2
v_call: TRBV2
cdr3_nt: TGTGCCAGCAGGGACAGGAATTACTATGGCTACACCTTC
cdr3_aa: CASRDRNYYGYTF

clone_size: -
d_call: -
j_call: TRBJ1-2
v_call: TRBV6-5
cdr3_nt: TGTGCCAGCACCTACCTCCGCCAGGGAGGGAGGGGCTACACCTTC
cdr3_aa: CASTYLRQGGRGYTF

clone_size: -
d_call: TRBD1
j_call: TRBJ1-1
v_call: TRBV28
cdr3_nt: TGTGCCAGCAGTTTGGGACAGGGCAGGACTGAAGCTTTCTTT
cdr3_aa: CASSLGQGRTEAFF

clone_size: -
d_call: TRBD2
j_call: TRBJ2-5
v_call: TRBV5-4
cdr3_nt: TGTGCCAGCAGTTCCGGGACTAGCTCGTTAGAGACCCAGTACTTC
cdr3_aa: CASSSGTSSLETQYF

clone_size: few
d_call: TRBD1
j_call: TRBJ1-2
v_call: TRBV18
cdr3_nt: TGTGCCAGCACGACAGGGGGCTGGTATGGCTACACCTTC
cdr3_aa: CASTTGGWYGYTF

clone_size: -
d_call: -
j_call: TRBJ2-5
v_call: TRBV4-2
cdr3_nt: TGTGCCAGCAGCCACGCGGGGACGAGCTCACAAGAGACCCAGTACTTC
cdr3_aa: CASSHAGTSSQETQYF

clone_size: -
d_call: -
j_call: TRBJ1-1
v_call: TRBV6-5
cdr3_nt: TGTGCCAGCAGTTACTCTTGGGAGGCGGACACTGAAGCTTTCTTT
cdr3_aa: CASSYSWEADTEAFF

clone_size: once
d_call: TRBD1
j_call: TRBJ1-2
v_call: TRBV12-5
cdr3_nt: TGTGCTAGTGGTTTGGTAAAGACAGGGCTCTATGGCTACACCTTC
cdr3_aa: CASGLVKTGLYGYTF

clone_size: -
d_call: TRBD1
j_call: TRBJ1-2
v_call: TRBV27
cdr3_nt: TGTGCCAGAACTTGGACAGGGGTTTTGCAGGGGTCTATCTATGGCTACACCTTC
cdr3_aa: CARTWTGVLQGSIYGYTF

clone_size: -
d_call: -
j_call: TRBJ2-4
v_call: TRBV18
cdr3_nt: TGTGCCAGCTCACCGCTGAATAGACTAGCCAAAAACATTCAGTACTTC
cdr3_aa: CASSPLNRLAKNIQYF

clone_size: -
d_call: -
j_call: TRBJ2-1
v_call: TRBV27
cdr3_nt: TGTGCCAGCAGTTTCCCTAACTCCTACAATGAGCAGTTCTTC
cdr3_aa: CASSFPNSYNEQFF

clone_size: -
d_call: -
j_call: TRBJ1-5
v_call: TRBV5-3
cdr3_nt: TGTGCCAGAAGCTTGCGTCATTTGGGCAGCAATTATAGCAATCAGCCCCAGCATTTT
cdr3_aa: CARSLRHLGSNYSNQPQHF

clone_size: once
d_call: -
j_call: TRBJ2-1
v_call: TRBV5-6
cdr3_nt: TGTGCCAGCAGCTCTATCGATGAGCAGTTCTTC
cdr3_aa: CASSSIDEQFF

clone_size: -
d_call: TRBD2
j_call: TRBJ2-6
v_call: TRBV5-1
cdr3_nt: TGCGCCAGCAGCTTGGTGGGGCGGGGGGCCCTAACTGGGGCCAACGTCCTGACTTTC
cdr3_aa: CASSLVGRGALTGANVLTF

clone_size: -
d_call: TRBD2
j_call: TRBJ2-1
v_call: TRBV10-1
cdr3_nt: TGCGCCAGCCGAACTAGCGGGGGGTTTGATGAGCAGTTCTTC
cdr3_aa: CASRTSGGFDEQFF

clone_size: -
d_call: TRBD1
j_call: TRBJ1-2
v_call: TRBV5-4
cdr3_nt: TGTGCCAGCAGCTGGGACAGGTTGGTCTATGGCTACACCTTC
cdr3_aa: CASSWDRLVYGYTF

clone_size: -
d_call: -
j_call: TRBJ2-5
v_call: TRBV10-3
cdr3_nt: TGTGCCACTGATCAGGGGGGCGAGACCCAGTACTTC
cdr3_aa: CATDQGGETQYF

clone_size: -
d_call: -
j_call: TRBJ2-1
v_call: TRBV11-3
cdr3_nt: TGTGCCAGCAGCTTAGGTGAGGCCGGGACGGAGGGTGAGCAGTTCTTC
cdr3_aa: CASSLGEAGTEGEQFF

clone_size: -
d_call: -
j_call: TRBJ1-1
v_call: TRBV6-5
cdr3_nt: TGTGCCAGCAGTTCCGGAGGAGGGGTGAACACTGAAGCTTTCTTT
cdr3_aa: CASSSGGGVNTEAFF

clone_size: -
d_call: TRBD2
j_call: TRBJ2-5
v_call: TRBV15
cdr3_nt: TGTGCCACCAGCGGTGGACTGGCGGGGGTAGAGACCCAGTACTTC
cdr3_aa: CATSGGLAGVETQYF

clone_size: -
d_call: -
j_call: TRBJ2-7
v_call: TRBV5-4
cdr3_nt: TGTGCCAGCAGTTCAGGGGGGCGCTACGAGCAGTACTTC
cdr3_aa: CASSSGGRYEQYF

clone_size: -
d_call: TRBD1
j_call: TRBJ2-7
v_call: TRBV7-2
cdr3_nt: TGTGCCAGCAGCCGCGACAGGGGCGAGCAGTACTTC
cdr3_aa: CASSRDRGEQYF

clone_size: -
d_call: -
j_call: TRBJ2-7
v_call: TRBV7-2
cdr3_nt: TGTGCCAGCAGCTTAGGAGCTGTCTACGAGCAGTACTTC
cdr3_aa: CASSLGAVYEQYF

clone_size: -
d_call: TRBD2
j_call: TRBJ2-3
v_call: TRBV4-3
cdr3_nt: TGCGCCAGCAGCCAAGCTCTAGCGGCATACACAGATACGCAGTATTTT
cdr3_aa: CASSQALAAYTDTQYF

clone_size: -
d_call: -
j_call: TRBJ2-2
v_call: TRBV5-1
cdr3_nt: TGCGCCAGCAGCTTTATCGGCGGGGAGCTGTTTTTT
cdr3_aa: CASSFIGGELFF

clone_size: -
d_call: TRBD1
j_call: TRBJ2-1
v_call: TRBV10-1
cdr3_nt: TGCGCCAGCAGCGCCGGGACAGGGGTTAATGAGCAGTTCTTC
cdr3_aa: CASSAGTGVNEQFF

clone_size: few
d_call: TRBD1
j_call: TRBJ1-2
v_call: TRBV7-2
cdr3_nt: TGTGCCAGCAGCTTAGGGACAGGCTATGGCTACACCTTC
cdr3_aa: CASSLGTGYGYTF

clone_size: -
d_call: -
j_call: TRBJ1-2
v_call: TRBV9
cdr3_nt: TGTGCCAGCAGCGTAGGGGTCGGGACATTCTATGGCTACACCTTC
cdr3_aa: CASSVGVGTFYGYTF

clone_size: -
d_call: -
j_call: TRBJ1-6
v_call: TRBV27
cdr3_nt: TGTGCCAGCAGTAGAGAGTCAGGAAATTCACCCCTCCACTTT
cdr3_aa: CASSRESGNSPLHF

clone_size: -
d_call: TRBD1
j_call: TRBJ1-5
v_call: TRBV6-5
cdr3_nt: TGTGCCAGCAGTTACTCGACCAGGGGGAATCAGCCCCAGCATTTT
cdr3_aa: CASSYSTRGNQPQHF

clone_size: -
d_call: -
j_call: TRBJ2-7
v_call: TRBV7-9
cdr3_nt: TGTGCCAGCAGCCCGGCGGCTTACGAGCAGTACTTC
cdr3_aa: CASSPAAYEQYF

clone_size: -
d_call: -
j_call: TRBJ2-1
v_call: TRBV10-2
cdr3_nt: TGCGCCAGCAGTGCACAGAACAATGAGCAGTTCTTC
cdr3_aa: CASSAQNNEQFF

clone_size: -
d_call: TRBD1
j_call: TRBJ1-1
v_call: TRBV10-3
cdr3_nt: TGTGCCTCACAGGGGGACATGAACACTGAAGCTTTCTTT
cdr3_aa: CASQGDMNTEAFF